One sample yielded the 7 T cell receptor beta chains listed below, sequenced in a study of blood T cell repertoires in COVID-19. Some clones are missing from TCRdb's copy, which holds only in-frame ones; the method was immunoSEQ multiplex PCR. The sample shows around 460,000 clones, about 90% of them seen only once. Sequenced input: peripheral blood. All receptors derive from a man aged 18 to 30 with COVID-19, enrolled during active disease.

The chain has TRBV7-6 and TRBJ1-2, with 10 bases identical to TRBD1. The CDR3 spans 16 residues. V trimming: 4 bases; J trimming: 4 bases; junction bases outside the gene matches: 9. Germline V gives CDR1 SGHVS, CDR2 FNYEAQ. In nucleotides, the CDR3 is TGTGCCAGCAGCTCAGGGACAGGGGAGATTGGCTATGGCTACACCTTC. It encodes CASSSGTGEIGYGYTF.

The genes are TRBV4-1 and TRBJ1-5; 8 bases line up with TRBD1. Germline V gives CDR1 MGHRA, CDR2 YSYEKL. The CDR3 has 14 residues. Losses at the gene ends were 3 bases for V and 7 bases for J; bases not matched to a gene: 5. The CDR3 loop reads CASSHPDREQPQHF. In nucleotides, the CDR3 is TGCGCCAGCAGCCACCCGGACAGGGAACAGCCCCAGCATTTT.

This sequence joins TRBV10-3 and TRBJ2-5, with a possible D match to TRBD1 (6 bases). Germline V gives CDR1 ENHRY, CDR2 SYGVKD. V lost 5 bases and J 2 bases, leaving 12 bases between the germline ends. This CDR3 is 14 amino acids long. The CDR3 is CAISTGIRQETQYF. CDR3 DNA: TGTGCCATCAGTACAGGGATCCGTCAAGAGACCCAGTACTTC.

This clone was seen a single time. The chain is built from TRBV9 and TRBJ2-1; 10 positions match TRBD2. The germline V gene has CDR1 SGDLS and CDR2 YYNGEE. Trimming took 4 bases from V and 13 from J; bases not matched to a gene: 8. The CDR3 spans 13 residues. This CDR3 reads CASSLQRGGFQFF. The CDR3 nucleotides read TGTGCCAGCAGCCTCCAGCGGGGGGGTTTTCAGTTCTTC. The complete variable domain, with remaining parts taken from reference TRBV9 and TRBJ2-1, reads DSGVTQTPKHLITATGQRVTLRCSPRSGDLSVYWYQQSLDQGLQFLIQYYNGEERAKGNILERFSAQQFPDLHSELNLSSLELGDSALYFCASSLQRGGFQFFGPGTRLTVL.

Points on this clone: One end of the junction is discordant with germline, which a read error may explain. V and J are TRBV7-7 and TRBJ2-1, with 13 bases lining up with TRBD2. The CDR3 is 15 amino acids. CDR1 and CDR2 from the germline V gene are SSHAT and FNYEAQ (reference sequence). CDR3 in amino acids: CASSPTSGRAHEQFF. The CDR3 coding sequence is TGTGCTAGCAGTCCTACTAGCGGGAGGGCACATGAGCAGTTCTTC.

The chain carries TRBV5-6 and TRBJ2-2, with 8 positions matching TRBD1. Trimming cost V 3 bases and J 5 bases; bases outside gene matches: 6. The CDR3 has 15 residues. Looked up from germline, CDR1 is SGHDT and CDR2 is YYEEEE. The chain's CDR3 is CASSSYRGRTGELFF. The DNA for the CDR3 is TGTGCCAGCAGCTCCTACAGGGGGAGGACCGGGGAGCTGTTTTTT.

A single count supports this clone. The CDR3 loop reads CASSPSRTSGSNEQYF. CDR3 DNA: TGTGCCAGCAGCCCTTCCCGGACTAGCGGGAGTAACGAGCAGTACTTC. This chain links TRBV3-1 (or the pseudogene TRBV3-2) with TRBJ2-7; TRBD2 matches at 13 bases. This CDR3 comprises 16 residues. Germline V gene lookup returns CDR1 LGHDT and CDR2 YNNKEL (reference sequence). J lost 5 bases, V lost 4 bases, and 8 bases had no gene match.